The 24 T cell receptor beta chains listed next were all sequenced from one sample in a study of cytomegalovirus exposure and HLA in healthy donors. 60 Vbeta and 13 Jbeta primers were used in PCR. The assay was immunoSEQ multiplex PCR, and TCRdb's table has in-frame clones only and misses some. The data contain fewer than 130,000 clones, 60% to 85% of them singletons. Input material: PBMCs. The receptors originated from a woman aged 55 to 70 in good health and CMV-seropositive.

The chain uses TRBV29-1 and TRBJ2-2; 8 bases map to TRBD2. This CDR3 comprises 15 residues. Germline CDR1 reads SQVTM; CDR2 reads ANQGSEA. The ends lost 4 bases at V and 6 bases at J; junction bases unmatched: 10. The CDR3 spells CSVGKRERRPGELFF. CDR3 coding DNA: TGCAGCGTTGGCAAGCGGGAGAGGAGGCCCGGGGAGCTGTTTTTT.

J is TRBJ1-4 and V is TRBV7-6; TRBD1 matches at 9 bases. This CDR3 is built from 14 residues. The V segment lost 5 bases and the J segment 10 bases; nucleotides outside the gene matches: 8. CDR1 and CDR2 (germline): SGHVS, FNYEAQ. CDR3 coding DNA: TGTGCCAGCAGCCAATCGGGACAGGGTGGAAAACTGTTTTTT. Its translation is CASSQSGQGGKLFF.

This chain links TRBV7-9 with TRBJ1-1; tentative D call: TRBD1 (5 bases). With 9 bases removed from V and 1 base from J, the gap between germline ends came to 9 bases. This CDR3 is 12 amino acids long. Germline V lookup: CDR1 SEHNR, CDR2 FQNEAQ (reference sequence). CDR3 in amino acids: CASGQANTEAFF. In DNA, the CDR3 is TGTGCCAGTGGACAAGCGAACACTGAAGCTTTCTTT.

The V call is TRBV5-1, the J call TRBJ2-7; 11 nucleotides agree with TRBD1. Germline-derived CDR1 and CDR2 are SGHRS and YFSETQ. V lost 4 bases, J lost 3 bases, and 6 bases stayed unmatched. This CDR3 has 15 amino acids. The CDR3, as DNA: TGCGCCAGCAGCCCGGGACAGGGGGTTTTCTACGAGCAGTACTTC. Translation gives CASSPGQGVFYEQYF.

The chain carries TRBV19 and TRBJ2-1, with 13 bases that match TRBD2. The trim removed 7 bases at V and 1 base at J, leaving 16 bases unmatched. Per germline, CDR1 LNHDA and CDR2 SQIVND (reference sequence). This CDR3 region has 20 residues. This CDR3 is CASTPQLTSGRAWSYNEQFF. CDR3 in DNA: TGTGCCAGTACCCCTCAACTCACTAGCGGGAGGGCCTGGTCCTACAATGAGCAGTTCTTC.

This clone was detected only once. The rearrangement links TRBV7-2 to TRBJ2-3; 7 nucleotides line up with TRBD1. Germline V lookup: CDR1 SGHTA, CDR2 FQGNSA. This CDR3 spans 12 amino acids. V lost 5 bases, J lost 12 bases, and 8 bases stayed unmatched. The CDR3 region is CASSPMTGSQYF. DNA of the CDR3: TGTGCCAGCAGCCCGATGACAGGGTCCCAGTATTTT. The full variable domain, its missing parts supplied by reference TRBV7-2 and TRBJ2-3, is GAGVSQSPSNKVTEKGKDVELRCDPISGHTALYWYRQSLGQGLEFLIYFQGNSAPDKSGLPSDRFSAERTGGSVSTLTIQRTQQEDSAVYLCASSPMTGSQYFGPGTRLTVL.

This clone was detected only a few times. The rearrangement links TRBV13 to TRBJ2-3; TRBD1 might be the D (5 bases). Germline CDR1 reads PRHDT; CDR2 reads FYEKMQ (reference sequence). The CDR3 length is 12 residues. V lost 4 bases, J lost 8 bases, and 10 bases lay in between. DNA of the CDR3: TGTGCCAGCAGCTCACAGGCTGGTACGCAGTATTTT. It specifies CASSSQAGTQYF. Full variable domain (rest looked up from reference TRBV13 and TRBJ2-3): AAGVIQSPRHLIKEKRETATLKCYPIPRHDTVYWYQQGPGQDPQFLISFYEKMQSDKGSIPDRFSAQQFSDYHSELNMSSLELGDSALYFCASSSQAGTQYFGPGTRLTVL.

The gene calls are TRBV6-1 and TRBJ1-1; D not resolved. Trimming removed 5 bases at V and 0 bases at J, with 7 bases between. The CDR3 runs 13 residues. The V gene's germline CDR1 is MNHNS and CDR2 SASEGT. As DNA, the CDR3 is TGTGCCAGCAGTCCTCAGGTGAACACTGAAGCTTTCTTT. Residues: CASSPQVNTEAFF.

The rearrangement joins TRBV5-1 to TRBJ1-1; D is ambiguous. Germline-derived CDR1 and CDR2 are SGHRS and YFSETQ. This CDR3 is 15 amino acids long. V lost 0 bases and J lost 10, with 19 bases in between. The CDR3 here is CASSLGDPGVRGAFF. The CDR3 DNA sequence: TGCGCCAGCAGCTTGGGAGACCCGGGAGTTCGAGGAGCTTTCTTT. Together with reference TRBV5-1 and TRBJ1-1, the CDR3 gives the full variable domain: KAGVTQTPRYLIKTRGQQVTLSCSPISGHRSVSWYQQTPGQGLQFLFEYFSETQRNKGNFPGRFSGRQFSNSRSEMNVSTLELGDSALYLCASSLGDPGVRGAFFGQGTRLTVV.

The rearrangement links TRBV19 to TRBJ2-7; TRBD1 matches at 8 bases. This CDR3 has 14 residues. The V and J ends lost 5 bases and 6 bases, in that order; junction bases with no gene match: 9. Germline lookup yields CDR1 LNHDA and CDR2 SQIVND (reference sequence). As DNA, the CDR3 is TGTGCCAGTAGTCCTCCGATGACAGGGGCCGAGCAGTACTTC. It is translated as CASSPPMTGAEQYF.

This chain connects TRBV19 to TRBJ2-1, with D hard to call. The V gene's germline CDR1 is LNHDA and CDR2 SQIVND (reference sequence). The CDR3 totals 13 residues. Trimming cost V 6 bases and J 5 bases, with 11 bases left between them. The CDR3 DNA reads as TGTGCCAGTAGGCCCTCGGCGGACAATGAGCAGTTCTTC. This codes for CASRPSADNEQFF.

J is TRBJ2-2 and V is TRBV7-9; D is perhaps TRBD2 (5 bases). Trimming pared 1 base from V and 1 base from J, leaving 10 bases between. The CDR3 sequence is 16 residues long. Looked up from germline, CDR1 is SEHNR and CDR2 is FQNEAQ (reference sequence). For the CDR3, the DNA is TGTGCCAGCAGCTTAGGAGCGGCGCTGAACACCGGGGAGCTGTTTTTT. Protein product: CASSLGAALNTGELFF. Full variable domain (remainder filled in from reference TRBV7-9 and TRBJ2-2): DTGVSQNPRHKITKRGQNVTFRCDPISEHNRLYWYRQTLGQGPEFLTYFQNEAQLEKSRLLSDRFSAERPKGSFSTLEIQRTEQGDSAMYLCASSLGAALNTGELFFGEGSRLTVL.

The chain couples TRBV28 to TRBJ2-5, with 9 bases identical to TRBD1. The germline V gene has CDR1 MDHEN and CDR2 SYDVKM. V trimming: 5 bases; J trimming: 7 bases; junction bases outside the gene matches: 11. The CDR3 loop spans 15 amino acids. CDR3 DNA: TGTGCCAGCAGTCTCTCGGGACAGGGTGTCGGGACCCAGTACTTC. Its protein is CASSLSGQGVGTQYF.

This chain uses TRBV5-1 with TRBJ2-1; D is unresolved. This CDR3 is built from 12 residues. CDR1 is SGHRS, CDR2 YFSETQ, per germline. The germline V and J ends were trimmed by 0 bases and 6 bases, with 4 bases remaining between them. The CDR3: CASSLGSNEQFF. CDR3 nucleotides: TGCGCCAGCAGCTTGGGGAGCAATGAGCAGTTCTTC.

V is TRBV4-1 and J is TRBJ2-1; D gene ambiguous. The germline gives CDR1 MGHRA, CDR2 YSYEKL. The CDR3 spans 15 residues. The ends were cut back, 0 bases at V and 3 bases at J, with 9 bases in the middle. CDR3 residues: CASSQDYIFYNEQFF. In nucleotides, the CDR3 is TGCGCCAGCAGCCAAGACTATATCTTCTACAATGAGCAGTTCTTC.

The V and J genes are TRBV10-3 and TRBJ2-7; 10 bases are shared with TRBD2. V shed 2 bases, J shed 1 base, and the junction held 2 bases outside the gene matches. The CDR3 length is 15 residues. Germline CDR1 and CDR2: ENHRY and SYGVKD. The CDR3 sequence: CAISEGLAASYEQYF. The CDR3 nucleotides read TGTGCCATCAGTGAGGGACTAGCGGCATCCTACGAGCAGTACTTC.

This clone showed up just a few times. In nucleotides, the CDR3 is TGTGCCAGCAGCCCCGGACTAGCGGAACGGGAAACGCAGTATTTT. As protein: CASSPGLAERETQYF. J is TRBJ2-3 and V is TRBV5-6, with 10 nucleotides matching TRBD2. This CDR3 region has 15 residues. Per the germline V gene, CDR1 is SGHDT and CDR2 is YYEEEE. Trimming took 4 bases from V and 9 from J; bases not matched to a gene: 11. Together with reference TRBV5-6 and TRBJ2-3, the CDR3 gives the full variable domain: DAGVTQSPTHLIKTRGQQVTLRCSPKSGHDTVSWYQQALGQGPQFIFQYYEEEERQRGNFPDRFSGHQFPNYSSELNVNALLLGDSALYLCASSPGLAERETQYFGPGTRLTVL.

The rearrangement uses TRBV29-1 and TRBJ1-2; 7 bases line up with TRBD1. J lost 4 bases, V lost 6 bases, and 5 bases had no gene match. This CDR3 is 12 amino acids long. Germline V gene lookup returns CDR1 SQVTM and CDR2 ANQGSEA. CDR3 sequence reads: CSVLGQLYGYTF. The CDR3, as DNA: TGCAGCGTCTTGGGACAGCTCTATGGCTACACCTTC.

This chain joins TRBV4-1 and TRBJ1-2; weak D call: TRBD1 (6 bases). Trimming pared 1 base from V and 7 bases from J, leaving 19 bases between. Germline V gene sequence: CDR1 MGHRA, CDR2 YSYEKL. This CDR3 is built from 16 residues. The CDR3 is CASSQVSDSSMSGYTF. The CDR3 DNA sequence: TGCGCCAGCAGCCAAGTATCGGACAGTAGTATGAGTGGCTACACCTTC.

Remarks on this clone: Its ends do not fully match the called genes, so a read error is possible. The sample carries other DNA sequences with the same CDR3. The chain is built from TRBV4-2 and TRBJ1-1; TRBD1 agrees at 10 bases. CDR3 length equals 16 residues. Germline lookup yields CDR1 LGHNA and CDR2 YNFKEQ. The CDR3 DNA is TGTGCCAGCAGCCAGGGCCAGACAGGGGGCGTCGCTGAAGCCTTCTTT. It specifies CASSQGQTGGVAEAFF.

The chain combines TRBV6-6 with TRBJ1-2, with 7 nucleotides matching TRBD1. The CDR3 sequence is 15 residues long. CDR1 and CDR2 from the germline V gene are MNHNY and SVGAGI (reference sequence). V trimming: 2 bases; J trimming: 3 bases; junction bases outside the gene matches: 6. The CDR3 DNA reads TGTGCCAGCAGTTACCAAGGGACAGCTTACTATGGCTACACCTTC. Translated: CASSYQGTAYYGYTF.

In its sample, this clone was seen a few times. This chain links TRBV9 with TRBJ2-1, with D perhaps TRBD2 (5 bases). Germline CDR1 is SGDLS and CDR2 is YYNGEE. The V end was cut by 3 bases, the J end by 5 bases, with 12 bases between. The CDR3 is 14 amino acids. Here the CDR3 reads CASSAEGDNNEQFF. CDR3 bases: TGTGCCAGCAGCGCAGAGGGAGATAACAATGAGCAGTTCTTC.

The V and J genes are TRBV7-2 and TRBJ1-1; TRBD1 might be the D (6 bases). Germline V gene lookup returns CDR1 SGHTA and CDR2 FQGNSA. Trimming stripped 5 bases from V and 1 base from J, with 11 bases between. The CDR3 is 14 amino acids. The CDR3: CASSPGHTNTEAFF. The CDR3 DNA follows: TGTGCCAGCAGCCCGGGACATACGAACACTGAAGCTTTCTTT.

The chain links TRBV7-3 to TRBJ2-7; no definite D call. V lost 4 bases, J lost 6 bases, and 16 bases lay in between. The CDR3 has 14 residues. CDR1 is SGHTA, CDR2 FQGTGA, per germline. The chain's CDR3 is CASSWYPSSSEQYF. DNA of the CDR3: TGTGCCAGCAGCTGGTATCCATCTAGTAGCGAGCAGTACTTC.